This T cell receptor beta chain was obtained from a study of T-cell memory formation after mild COVID-19. The overall study: TCR clustering was largely donor specific.

TCRdb called the 5' RACE reads again in MiXCR, with one record for every CDR3 protein. Among 250,000 or so distinct CDR3 sequences, approximately 19% were seen once, and the ten largest hold 23%. The CDR3 contains 14 residues. V lost 0 bases, J lost 4 bases, and 11 bases lay in between. CDR1 and CDR2 from the germline V gene are SGHRS and YFSETQ. General study points: Second-wave clones reaching peak frequency on day 37 lacked confirmed SARS-CoV-2 specificity. Some SARS-CoV-2-responding clones were already detected in memory before infection.

This clonotype was seen at least ten times. What it binds is unknown. The sample comprised PBMCs or a T cell subset sorted from them (not recorded which). The chain has TRBV5-1 and TRBJ2-7; D is unclear. This clonotype was obtained from a man aged 18 to 29 who had mild COVID-19 (a few samples of this study predate the infection). Cell type and time point are not known. CDR3 region: CASSLAVGIYEQYF. Written as DNA, the CDR3 is TGCGCCAGCAGCTTGGCCGTGGGGATTTACGAGCAGTACTTC.